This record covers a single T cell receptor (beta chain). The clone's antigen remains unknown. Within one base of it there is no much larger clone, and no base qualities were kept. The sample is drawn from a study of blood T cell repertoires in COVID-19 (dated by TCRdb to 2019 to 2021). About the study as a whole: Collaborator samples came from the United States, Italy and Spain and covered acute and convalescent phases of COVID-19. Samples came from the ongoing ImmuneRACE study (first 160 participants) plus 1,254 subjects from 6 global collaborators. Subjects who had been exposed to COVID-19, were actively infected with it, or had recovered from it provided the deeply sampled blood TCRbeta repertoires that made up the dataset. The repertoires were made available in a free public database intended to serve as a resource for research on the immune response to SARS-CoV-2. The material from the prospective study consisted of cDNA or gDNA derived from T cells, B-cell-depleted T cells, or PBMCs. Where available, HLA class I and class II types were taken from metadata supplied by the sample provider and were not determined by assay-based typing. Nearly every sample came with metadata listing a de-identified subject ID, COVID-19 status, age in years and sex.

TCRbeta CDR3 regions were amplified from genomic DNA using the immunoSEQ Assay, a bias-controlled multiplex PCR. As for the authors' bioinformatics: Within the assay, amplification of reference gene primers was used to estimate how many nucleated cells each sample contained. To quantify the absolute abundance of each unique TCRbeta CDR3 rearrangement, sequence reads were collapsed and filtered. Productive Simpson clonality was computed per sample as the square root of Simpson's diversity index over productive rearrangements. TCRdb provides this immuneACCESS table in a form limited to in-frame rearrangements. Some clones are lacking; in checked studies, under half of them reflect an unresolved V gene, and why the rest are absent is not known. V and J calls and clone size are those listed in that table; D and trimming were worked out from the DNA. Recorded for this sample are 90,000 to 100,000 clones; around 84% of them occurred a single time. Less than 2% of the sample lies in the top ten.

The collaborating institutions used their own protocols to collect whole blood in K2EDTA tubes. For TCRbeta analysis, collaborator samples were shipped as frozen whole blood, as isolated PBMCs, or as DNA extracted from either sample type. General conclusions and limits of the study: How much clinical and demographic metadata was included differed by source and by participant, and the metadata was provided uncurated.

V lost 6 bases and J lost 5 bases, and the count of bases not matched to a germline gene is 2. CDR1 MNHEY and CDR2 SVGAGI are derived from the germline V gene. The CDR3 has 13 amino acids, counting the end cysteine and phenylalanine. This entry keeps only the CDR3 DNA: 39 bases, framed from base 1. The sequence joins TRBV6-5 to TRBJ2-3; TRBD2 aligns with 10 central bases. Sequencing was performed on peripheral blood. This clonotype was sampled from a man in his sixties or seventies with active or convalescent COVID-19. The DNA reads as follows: TGTGCCAGCAGCGTAGCGGGGGGAGATACGCAGTATTTT. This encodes CASSVAGGDTQYF.